Below are 12 T cell receptor beta chains sequenced from a single sample in a study of cytomegalovirus exposure and HLA in healthy donors (dated 2017 in TCRdb). The receptor library was made with the immunoSEQ multiplex PCR assay. For the multiplex PCR, a mixture combining 60 forward primers for TCR Vbeta segments and 13 reverse primers for TCR Jbeta segments was used. The source is immuneACCESS, and TCRdb retained only in-frame sequences with V and J called. Part of the clones is not carried over; for the studies checked, unresolved V genes explain less than half of this, and the remainder is unexplained. The sample includes more than 80,000 clones, with around 81% observed a single time. In total, the top ten clones hold 5.9% of the sample. The sequenced sample was PBMCs. The receptors originated from a man aged 18 to 35 in good health and CMV-seropositive.

This sequence joins TRBV28 and TRBJ2-7, with D maybe TRBD1 (6 bases). Germline V CDR1 and CDR2: MDHEN, SYDVKM. This CDR3 is 15 amino acids long. With 4 bases removed from V and 1 base from J, the gap between germline ends came to 14 bases. CDR3 residues: CASSSSGAESYEQYF. In DNA form, the CDR3 reads TGTGCCAGCAGTTCCTCAGGGGCAGAGTCCTACGAGCAGTACTTC.

V and J are TRBV4-2 and TRBJ2-7; D gene unclear. The length of the CDR3 is 16 residues. Germline V gene sequence: CDR1 LGHNA, CDR2 YNFKEQ. Trimming removed 0 bases from V and 1 base from J, with 13 bases in between. The CDR3 DNA sequence: TGTGCCAGCAGCCAAGACCCAACTACCCCTTCCTACGAGCAGTACTTC. Translation gives CASSQDPTTPSYEQYF.

The chain combines TRBV6-4 with TRBJ2-1; 7 bases match TRBD2. CDR3 length: 16 residues. V shed 4 bases and J 4 bases; nucleotides not matched to a gene: 10. Per the germline V gene, CDR1 is MRHNA and CDR2 is SNTAGT. CDR3 nucleotide sequence: TGTGCCAGCAGTGGCCGGACTAGGAAGAAATACAATGAGCAGTTCTTC. Protein: CASSGRTRKKYNEQFF.

The chain carries TRBV19 and TRBJ1-2; 9 bases map to TRBD1. V lost 11 bases and J lost 3; bases outside the gene matches: 10. The CDR3 loop spans 14 amino acids. Per the germline V gene, CDR1 is LNHDA and CDR2 is SQIVND (reference sequence). The CDR3 here is CAAHSDRGYYGYTF. CDR3 nucleotides: TGTGCCGCCCACTCGGACAGGGGTTACTATGGCTACACCTTC. The complete variable domain, with remaining parts taken from reference TRBV19 and TRBJ1-2, reads DGGITQSPKYLFRKEGQNVTLSCEQNLNHDAMYWYRQDPGQGLRLIYYSQIVNDFQKGDIAEGYSVSREKKESFPLTVTSAQKNPTAFYLCAAHSDRGYYGYTFGSGTRLTVV.

V usage is TRBV10-1 and J usage is TRBJ1-5; a possible D gene is TRBD1 (6 bases). Germline assignment: CDR1 WNHNN and CDR2 SYGVQD (reference sequence). The V end lost 0 bases, the J end lost 5 bases, and 8 bases lay between the germline ends. The CDR3 sequence is 14 residues long. The CDR3 is CASSESRGHQPQHF. The DNA of the CDR3 is TGCGCCAGCAGTGAGTCCAGGGGCCATCAGCCCCAGCATTTT.

V and J are TRBV7-2 and TRBJ2-5; a weak D match, TRBD2 (7 bases). Trimming cost V 5 bases and J 7 bases, with 20 bases left between them. CDR3 length: 15 amino acids. CDR1 and CDR2 from the germline V gene are SGHTA and FQGNSA. CDR3 in amino acids: CASSQRGGRLATQYF. The CDR3 coding sequence is TGTGCCAGCAGCCAGAGGGGGGGACGACTGGCGACCCAGTACTTC.

V is TRBV6-4 and J is TRBJ2-3; no definite D call. The V gene's germline CDR1 is MRHNA and CDR2 SNTAGT. With 0 bases removed from V and 4 bases from J, the gap between germline ends came to 11 bases. The CDR3 runs to 15 residues. The CDR3: CASSDSPATPDTQYF. The CDR3 nucleotides read TGTGCCAGCAGTGACTCTCCAGCGACCCCAGATACGCAGTATTTT.

This chain links TRBV6-5 with TRBJ2-1; 11 bases fit TRBD2. J lost 9 bases, V lost 0 bases, and 4 bases had no gene match. The V gene's germline CDR1 is MNHEY and CDR2 SVGAGI. The CDR3 loop spans 15 amino acids. The CDR3 reads CASSYSTTSGSEQFF. CDR3 bases: TGTGCCAGCAGTTACTCTACCACTAGCGGGAGTGAGCAGTTCTTC.

This chain uses TRBV28 with TRBJ2-1; TRBD2 might be the D (5 bases). CDR1 is MDHEN, CDR2 SYDVKM, per germline. The V end lost 4 bases, the J end lost 7 bases, and 11 bases lay between the germline ends. The CDR3 is made up of 13 amino acids. As DNA, the CDR3 is TGTGCCAGCAGTTCTCGGGGAAGGAATGAGCAGTTCTTC. Its protein product is CASSSRGRNEQFF.

This chain connects TRBV15 to TRBJ2-3; D may be TRBD1 (5 bases). The germline gives CDR1 LNHNV, CDR2 YYDKDF (reference sequence). This CDR3 spans 15 amino acids. Trimming stripped 6 bases from V and 5 bases from J, with 18 bases between. The CDR3 sequence is CATSPPTQGIDTQYF. For the CDR3, the DNA is TGTGCCACCAGTCCACCTACTCAGGGCATAGATACGCAGTATTTT.

The CDR3 DNA is TGTGCCAGCAGCGGAGGGGCTAGCGGGAGGCACACCGGGGAGCTGTTTTTT. Translation gives CASSGGASGRHTGELFF. The genes are TRBV7-8 and TRBJ2-2; 11 nucleotides agree with TRBD2. Germline V gene sequence: CDR1 SGHVS, CDR2 FQNEAQ. This CDR3 contains 17 residues. J lost 3 bases, V lost 5 bases, and 8 bases had no gene match.

About this clone: Sequence at one end of the junction differs from germline and may be a read error. The chain joins TRBV29-1 to TRBJ2-1; D may be TRBD2 (6 bases). CDR3 size: 13 residues. Per germline, CDR1 SQVTM and CDR2 ANQGSEA. CDR3 loop: CSVVGGWVNGQFF. The CDR3 region has the DNA TGCAGCGTTGTCGGAGGGTGGGTCAATGGGCAGTTCTTC.